This T cell receptor beta chain is from a study of T-cell reconstitution after alpha-beta-depleted transplantation in children. The sample holds many counts of this clonotype. Its antigen is currently unknown. During its preparation, the TCRbeta library received unique molecular identifiers. TCRdb redid the calling of the PCR reads with MiXCR, one entry per CDR3 protein. In the table there are 600,000 or so distinct CDR3 sequences, roughly 24% of which are singletons. Overall study results and limits: The origin of high day-60 TCRbeta diversity in some patients lay in surviving recipient T cells and thymic progenitors. About two months after transplant, alpha-beta T cells reportedly came from several hundred expanded graft clones.

This specimen was PBMCs, mostly from graft donor cells, taken 360 days after TCRalphabeta/CD19-depleted stem cell transplant. This sequence was found in a boy under three years old who had a stem cell transplant for acute myeloid leukemia, so the T cells may come from the graft donor.

The CDR3 bases are TGTGCCAGCAGTTTTCGACTAGCGGGGCCTCAAGAGACCCAGTACTTC. This encodes CASSFRLAGPQETQYF. V gene TRBV12-3 or TRBV12-4 combines with J gene TRBJ2-5, with 11 nucleotides matching TRBD2. This CDR3 spans 16 amino acids. V was pared by 3 bases and J by 2 bases, with 5 bases of the junction left unmatched.